This T cell receptor (beta chain) was sequenced for a study of T cell clonality in common variable immunodeficiency. The study's findings and limits: CVID subjects had higher TCRbeta clonality than healthy controls, most marked in about a third. Patient heterogeneity in the CVID cohort limited correlations between repertoire features and clinical complications. Fewer TCRbeta clones were shared among CVID subjects than controls.

Sequencing used immunoSEQ multiplex PCR; TCRdb keeps in-frame clones, though not all of them. The repertoire yields about 66,000 clones, none seen only once; the top ten contain roughly 1.6%. V was shortened by 2 bases and J by 5 bases, with 13 bases between the two germline ends. The CDR3 spans 15 residues. Looked up from germline, CDR1 is SGHRS and CDR2 is YFSETQ. Caucasian heritage predominated among both patients and controls. This clone occurred many times. The antigen is unknown. The read terminates 3 residues ahead of where the CDR3 ends, so the germline J gene completes it. The clonotype comes from a person aged 18 to 70 in good health. The chain combines TRBV5-1 with TRBJ1-4; D unresolved. The sample taken for sequencing was peripheral blood mononuclear cells. The part of the CDR3 DNA that was read is TGCGCCAGCAGCTTCCTCGGGGTTGTCAATGAAAAA. Translated: CASSFLGVVNEK. In full, the CDR3 is CASSFLGVVNEKLFF.